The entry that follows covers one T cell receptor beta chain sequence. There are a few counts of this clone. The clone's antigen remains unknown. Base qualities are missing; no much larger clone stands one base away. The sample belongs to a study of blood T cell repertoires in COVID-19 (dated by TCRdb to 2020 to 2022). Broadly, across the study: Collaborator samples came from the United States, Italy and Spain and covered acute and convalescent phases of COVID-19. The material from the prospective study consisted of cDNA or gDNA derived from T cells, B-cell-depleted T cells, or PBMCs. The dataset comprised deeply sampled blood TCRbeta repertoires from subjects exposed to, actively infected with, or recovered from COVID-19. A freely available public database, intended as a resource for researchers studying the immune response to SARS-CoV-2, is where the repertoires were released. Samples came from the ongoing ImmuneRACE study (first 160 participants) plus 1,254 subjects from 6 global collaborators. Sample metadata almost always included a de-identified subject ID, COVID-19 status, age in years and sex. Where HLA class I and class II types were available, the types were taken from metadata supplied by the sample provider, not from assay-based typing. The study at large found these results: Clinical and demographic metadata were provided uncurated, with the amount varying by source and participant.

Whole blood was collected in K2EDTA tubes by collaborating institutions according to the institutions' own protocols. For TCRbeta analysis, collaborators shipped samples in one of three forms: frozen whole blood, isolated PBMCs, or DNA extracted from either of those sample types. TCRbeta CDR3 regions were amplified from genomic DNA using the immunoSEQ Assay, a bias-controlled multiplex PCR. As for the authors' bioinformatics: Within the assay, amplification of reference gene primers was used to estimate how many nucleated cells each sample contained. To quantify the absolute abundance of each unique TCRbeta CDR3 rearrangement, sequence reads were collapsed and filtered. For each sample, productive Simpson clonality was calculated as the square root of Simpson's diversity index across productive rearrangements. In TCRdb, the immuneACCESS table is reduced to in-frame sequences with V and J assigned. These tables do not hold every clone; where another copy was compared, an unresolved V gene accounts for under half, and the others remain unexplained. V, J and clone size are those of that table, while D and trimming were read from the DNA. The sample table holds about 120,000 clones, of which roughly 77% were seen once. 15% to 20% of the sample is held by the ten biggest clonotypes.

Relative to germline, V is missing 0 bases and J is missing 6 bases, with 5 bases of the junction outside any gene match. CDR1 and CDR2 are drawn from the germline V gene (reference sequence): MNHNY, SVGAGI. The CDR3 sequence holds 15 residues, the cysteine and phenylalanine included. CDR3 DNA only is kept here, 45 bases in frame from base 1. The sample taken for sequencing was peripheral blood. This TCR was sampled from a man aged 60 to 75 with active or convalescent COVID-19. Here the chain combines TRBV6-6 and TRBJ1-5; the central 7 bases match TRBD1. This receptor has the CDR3 CASSYSSQGVQPQHF. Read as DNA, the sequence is TGTGCCAGCAGTTACTCGAGTCAGGGGGTTCAGCCCCAGCATTTT.